Following are 11 T cell receptor beta chains from one sample sequenced in a study of blood T cells in healthy people across ages. Alongside a J-beta primer mix, a sample-barcoded 5' primer served in a second PCR lasting roughly 6 to 11 cycles. MiXCR, applied by TCRdb to the 5' RACE reads, yields one record per CDR3 protein. The data hold over a million distinct CDR3 sequences, with 20% to 25% observed a single time. These same data were also listed under a study on T cells of mothers and their children.

Input material: blood. The receptors here all came from a girl aged 2-10 years in good health.

This clonotype showed up just a few times. The chain links TRBV20-1 to TRBJ1-1; the D is unclear. The V and J ends lost 5 bases and 0 bases respectively, with 16 bases between them. The CDR3 has 15 residues. Germline V gene sequence: CDR1 DFQATT, CDR2 SNEGSKA (reference sequence). In DNA, the CDR3 is TGCAGTGCTCACCACGTAGGGAGTATGAACACTGAAGCTTTCTTT. Translating gives CSAHHVGSMNTEAFF.

The V and J genes are TRBV4-3 and TRBJ2-1; 8 bases are a match to TRBD2. Per germline, CDR1 LGHNA and CDR2 YSLEER. This CDR3 contains 15 residues. The trim removed 0 bases at V and 4 bases at J, leaving 2 bases unmatched. The chain's CDR3 is CASSQDLAGYNEQFF. CDR3 sequence (DNA): TGCGCCAGCAGCCAAGATTTAGCGGGGTACAATGAGCAGTTCTTC.

This chain links TRBV3-1 with TRBJ2-5; D ambiguous. The assigned J gene may be wrong: the sequence end matches TRBJ2-7 better. The CDR3 length is 16 residues. Germline lookup yields CDR1 LGHDT and CDR2 YNNKEL (reference sequence). The CDR3 protein is CASSQEGFQTSYEQYF. The CDR3 DNA reads TGTGCCAGCAGCCAAGAAGGGTTTCAGACTTCCTACGAGCAGTACTTC.

The genes are TRBV28 and TRBJ2-5; no definite D call. Germline-derived CDR1 and CDR2 are MDHEN and SYDVKM. The CDR3 covers 12 residues. V was cut by 6 bases and J by 4 bases, with 9 bases left in between. Here the CDR3 reads CASRLKGETQYF. The CDR3 nucleotides read TGTGCCAGCAGGCTAAAGGGAGAGACCCAGTACTTC.

This chain joins TRBV29-1 and TRBJ2-3; D gene ambiguous. The CDR3 loop spans 13 amino acids. The V end was cut by 3 bases, the J end by 3 bases, with 10 bases between. The germline V gene encodes CDR1 SQVTM and CDR2 ANQGSEA. The CDR3 loop reads CSVDLASTDTQYF. CDR3 nucleotide sequence: TGCAGCGTTGACCTTGCAAGTACAGATACGCAGTATTTT.

The chain joins TRBV10-3 to TRBJ2-4; the D gene is possibly TRBD2 (6 bases). The CDR3 runs to 15 residues. CDR1 and CDR2 from the germline V gene are ENHRY and SYGVKD. V gave up 4 bases and J gave up 7 bases, with 17 bases separating them. The chain's CDR3 is CAISAGEDLGNIQYF. The CDR3 DNA reads as TGTGCCATCAGTGCTGGGGAGGATTTAGGGAACATTCAGTACTTC.

This sequence joins TRBV11-2 and TRBJ1-3, with TRBD1 matching 9 bases. From germline, CDR1 is SGHAT and CDR2 FQNNGV. There are 16 residues in the CDR3. V was clipped by 6 bases and J by 8 bases; unmatched bases: 14. CDR3 coding DNA: TGTGCCAGCAGTTATGATCGGGACAGGGCTGGGGACACCATATATTTT. This sequence encodes CASSYDRDRAGDTIYF.

The chain couples TRBV5-1 to TRBJ2-5; TRBD1 is a possible D gene (7 bases). V was shortened by 4 bases and J by 3 bases, with 13 bases between the two germline ends. Per the germline V gene, CDR1 is SGHRS and CDR2 is YFSETQ. The CDR3 is 14 amino acids. CDR3 in DNA: TGCGCCAGCAGCGATCAGGGGGGCGAAGAGACCCAGTACTTC. This encodes CASSDQGGEETQYF.

This chain uses TRBV27 with TRBJ2-1, with 13 bases aligning to TRBD2. The CDR3 has 15 amino acids. V gave up 5 bases and J gave up 6 bases; unmatched junction bases: 4. Germline loops: CDR1 MNHEY, CDR2 SMNVEV (reference sequence). The CDR3 DNA reads as TGTGCCAGCAGTGTCGGGACTAGCGGGATCAATGAGCAGTTCTTC. The encoded protein is CASSVGTSGINEQFF.

This clonotype was recorded a few times. The chain is built from TRBV10-3 and TRBJ1-4; D gene uncertain. The CDR3 contains 16 residues. With 0 bases removed from V and 2 bases from J, the gap between germline ends came to 10 bases. Per germline, CDR1 ENHRY and CDR2 SYGVKD. CDR3 sequence reads: CAISESKPGTNEKLFF. As DNA, the CDR3 is TGTGCCATCAGTGAGTCTAAGCCGGGCACTAATGAAAAACTGTTTTTT.

This chain joins TRBV7-9 and TRBJ1-3; tentative D call: TRBD1 (6 bases). The V gene lost 3 bases and the J gene lost 3 bases, with 12 bases spanning the gap. CDR3 length equals 15 residues. Germline assignment: CDR1 SEHNR and CDR2 FQNEAQ (reference sequence). CDR3 amino acids: CASSFSPGVGNTIYF. DNA for the CDR3: TGTGCCAGCAGCTTCTCTCCAGGGGTTGGAAACACCATATATTTT. Looking up the rest from reference TRBV7-9 and TRBJ1-3 gives the full variable domain: DTGVSQNPRHKITKRGQNVTFRCDPISEHNRLYWYRQTLGQGPEFLTYFQNEAQLEKSRLLSDRFSAERPKGSFSTLEIQRTEQGDSAMYLCASSFSPGVGNTIYFGEGSWLTVV.